This is a list of T cell receptor beta chains from one sample in a study of regulatory T cells in long-lasting Graves disease. TCRdb reprocessed the multiplex PCR reads via MiXCR and lists one record per CDR3 protein. The table shows over 350,000 distinct CDR3 sequences, with less than 25% occurring only once. The sequencing used peripheral blood mononuclear cells (PBMCs), collected when the disease was refractory, from a patient treated with antithyroid drugs. The receptor source for this set is a female donor with Graves disease. CDR3s include the opening cysteine and the closing phenylalanine or tryptophan. D genes are given only for firm matches. A row's size may be missing; if present it is once, few, many or a size class.

j_call d_call clone_size v_call cdr3_aa cdr3_nt
TRBJ2-2 - few TRBV9 CASSAMNTGELFF TGTGCCAGCAGCGCCATGAACACCGGGGAGCTGTTTTTT
TRBJ1-2 TRBD1 many TRBV28 CASSLSSHRGRNGYTF TGTGCCAGCAGTTTAAGTTCACACAGGGGGCGGAATGGCTACACCTTC
TRBJ1-3 - - TRBV27 CASGLLGVGGNTIYF TGTGCCAGCGGCCTTTTAGGGGTCGGTGGAAACACCATATATTTT
TRBJ1-1 - few TRBV20-1 CSARDPQQGFTEAFF TGCAGTGCTAGAGATCCCCAGCAGGGATTTACTGAAGCTTTCTTT
TRBJ2-5 TRBD2 many TRBV27 CASSWLAGGQETQYF TGTGCCAGCAGTTGGCTAGCGGGGGGGCAAGAGACCCAGTACTTC
TRBJ2-2 TRBD1 many TRBV30 CAWTGDRVTGELFF TGTGCCTGGACCGGGGACAGGGTGACCGGGGAGCTGTTTTTT
TRBJ2-7 TRBD2 - TRBV6-2/TRBV6-3 CASSYGTSGTEQYF TGTGCCAGCAGTTATGGGACTAGCGGGACCGAGCAGTACTTC
TRBJ2-7 TRBD1 - TRBV20-1 CSAPGQIPYEQYF TGCAGTGCCCCGGGACAGATTCCCTACGAGCAGTACTTC
TRBJ2-5 - - TRBV20-1 CSARDMVGGGREGAFQETQYF TGCAGTGCTAGAGATATGGTTGGTGGCGGGAGAGAGGGGGCCTTCCAAGAGACCCAGTACTTC
TRBJ2-7 - many TRBV28 CASSLDVYSYEQYF TGTGCCAGCAGTTTAGACGTATACTCCTACGAGCAGTACTTC
TRBJ2-5 TRBD1 many TRBV11-2 CASSSRGQGERQETQYF TGTGCCAGCAGCTCAAGAGGGCAGGGGGAGCGCCAAGAGACCCAGTACTTC
TRBJ2-7 - many TRBV9 CASSVGGDGAYEQYF TGTGCCAGCAGCGTAGGGGGGGACGGAGCCTACGAGCAGTACTTC
TRBJ2-5 - many TRBV7-2 CASSLVAGITTETQYF TGTGCCAGCAGCTTAGTCGCGGGCATTACAACAGAGACCCAGTACTTC
TRBJ2-5 TRBD2 many TRBV12-3/TRBV12-4 CASSSILSSGGQETQYF TGTGCCAGCAGTTCTATACTATCGAGCGGGGGACAAGAGACCCAGTACTTC
TRBJ1-1 - few TRBV12-3/TRBV12-4 CASSFIGVSAFF TGTGCCAGCAGTTTTATCGGGGTCTCAGCTTTCTTT
TRBJ2-5 - - TRBV5-1 CASSLSGQSVEGFYF TGCGCCAGCAGCTTGTCCGGGCAGTCCGTGGAGGGGTTTTACTTC
TRBJ1-2 TRBD1 - TRBV29-1 CSVGQGDYGYTF TGCAGCGTCGGACAGGGAGATTATGGCTACACCTTC
TRBJ2-6 - few TRBV6-5 CASSYSSGLGANVLTF TGTGCCAGCAGTTACTCGTCAGGGCTTGGGGCCAACGTCCTGACTTTC
TRBJ2-2 TRBD1 - TRBV27 CASSFLDRNTGELFF TGTGCCAGCAGTTTTTTGGACAGGAACACCGGGGAGTTGTTTTTT
TRBJ2-7 - - TRBV7-3 CASSLRDGIYF TGTGCCAGCAGCCTGAGGGACGGAATCTACTTC
TRBJ2-7 - many TRBV2 CASSENAYEQYF TGTGCCAGCAGTGAAAATGCCTACGAGCAGTACTTC
TRBJ2-5 TRBD2 many TRBV28 CASTTSGGYQETQYF TGTGCCAGCACTACTAGCGGGGGGTACCAAGAGACCCAGTACTTC
TRBJ1-1 TRBD1 many TRBV6-5 CASSYFSDRVNTEAFF TGTGCCAGCAGTTACTTCTCCGACAGGGTGAACACTGAAGCTTTCTTT
TRBJ1-2 - many TRBV28 CASYEAFTYGYTF TGTGCCAGCTACGAGGCATTCACATATGGCTACACCTTC
TRBJ2-7 - many TRBV7-9 CASSLGAYEQYF TGTGCCAGCAGTTTAGGGGCCTACGAGCAGTACTTC
TRBJ2-7 TRBD1 many TRBV28 CASSLLTGTGSYEQYF TGTGCCAGCAGTTTGTTAACCGGGACAGGATCGTACGAGCAGTACTTC
TRBJ2-3 TRBD2 few TRBV11-2 CASSIRTSGGSDTQYF TGTGCCAGCAGCATTCGAACTAGCGGGGGGTCGGATACGCAGTATTTT
TRBJ2-7 TRBD1 - TRBV25-1 CASSTTGVSEQYF TGTGCCAGCAGTACAACAGGGGTTAGCGAGCAGTACTTC
TRBJ2-5 - many TRBV28 CASREVGETQYF TGTGCCAGCAGGGAGGTCGGAGAGACCCAGTACTTC
TRBJ2-7 - many TRBV7-9 CASSPRRAGQWSYEQYF TGTGCCAGCAGCCCCCGGAGAGCGGGACAGTGGTCTTACGAGCAGTACTTC
TRBJ2-4 TRBD1 many TRBV7-2 CASQPAGTGDLDIQYF TGTGCCAGCCAACCAGCCGGGACAGGGGACCTAGACATTCAGTACTTC
TRBJ2-1 - - TRBV5-6 CASSLEALQFF TGTGCCAGCAGCTTGGAGGCACTCCAGTTCTTC
TRBJ2-3 TRBD2 few TRBV3-1 CASSQGSGRSAQYF TGTGCCAGCAGCCAAGGTAGCGGGAGATCGGCGCAGTATTTT
TRBJ2-7 - many TRBV28 CASKVPATGEQYF TGTGCCAGCAAGGTGCCAGCTACCGGGGAGCAGTACTTC
TRBJ1-6 TRBD1 many TRBV27 CASSPPAGGNSPLHF TGTGCCAGCAGTCCCCCCGCAGGGGGCAATTCACCCCTCCACTTT
TRBJ2-2 - - TRBV10-3 CAISPAPNTGELFF TGTGCCATCAGCCCGGCCCCGAACACCGGGGAGCTGTTTTTT
TRBJ2-2 TRBD1 few TRBV27 CASSPTTTGTGELFF TGTGCCAGCAGTCCCACCACGACAGGGACCGGGGAGCTGTTTTTT
TRBJ1-4 - many TRBV30 CAWSLWGLNEKLFF TGTGCCTGGAGCTTATGGGGTCTTAATGAAAAACTGTTTTTT
TRBJ2-7 - - TRBV3-1 CASSQATGTEQYF TGTGCCAGCAGCCAAGCGACCGGGACTGAGCAGTACTTC